The clone carrying this T cell receptor (beta chain) was counted ten times or more. Germline CDR1 and CDR2: SEHNR and FQNEAQ (reference sequence). This CDR3 is built from 15 residues. V lost 1 base, J lost 5 bases, and 14 bases lay in between. The sample comes from a study of T cells in Graves' hyperthyroidism and ophthalmopathy. RNA transcripts served as the template for amplifying TCR beta CDR3 regions. TCR CDR3 regions were first amplified by RT-PCR with HTBI primers. MiXCR was run by TCRdb on the multiplex PCR reads, yielding one entry per CDR3 protein. Here the sample spans hundreds of thousands of distinct CDR3 sequences, about 15% being singletons.

Material: blood. The chain recombines TRBV7-9 with TRBJ1-1, with TRBD1 as a possible D gene (5 bases). The TCR comes from a woman aged 25 to 39 with Graves' hyperthyroidism. The CDR3 DNA follows: TGTGCCAGCAGCTTAGGGGGCCTCAGTGGGACTGAAGCTTTCTTT. Residues: CASSLGGLSGTEAFF. The full variable domain, completed using reference TRBV7-9 and TRBJ1-1, is DTGVSQNPRHKITKRGQNVTFRCDPISEHNRLYWYRQTLGQGPEFLTYFQNEAQLEKSRLLSDRFSAERPKGSFSTLEIQRTEQGDSAMYLCASSLGGLSGTEAFFGQGTRLTVV.